The sequence of this T cell receptor beta chain was determined in a study of blood T cell repertoires in COVID-19. For the study at large: PBMCs, B-cell-depleted T cells, or T cells were the source of the cDNA or gDNA that made up the material.

How the authors handled the data: Estimation of nucleated cell counts was performed using reference gene primer amplification. The table came from immunoSEQ multiplex PCR; TCRdb's copy has only in-frame clones and leaves some out. V and J calls and clone size come straight from that table; D and trimming were deduced from the DNA. Among 250,000 to 350,000 clones, approximately 90% were seen once, and the ten largest hold 4%. The V end was cut by 2 bases, the J end by 5 bases, with 9 bases between. Per germline, CDR1 GTSNPN and CDR2 SVGIG (reference sequence). The CDR3 length is 12 residues. The rearrangement links TRBV30 to TRBJ2-5; no reliable D call. The origin of this receptor is a woman in her forties or fifties with active or convalescent COVID-19. The sequenced sample consisted of peripheral blood. The CDR3 region has the DNA TGTGCCTGGAGTTACTATGATGAGACCCAGTACTTC. Translation: CAWSYYDETQYF.